A single sample is the source of the 8 T cell receptor beta chains below, sequenced in a study of T-cell reconstitution after alpha-beta-depleted transplantation in children. During its preparation, the TCRbeta library received unique molecular identifiers. One entry per CDR3 protein results from TCRdb running MiXCR on the PCR reads. The sample has hundreds of thousands of distinct CDR3 sequences, about an eighth seen once. The starting material was PBMCs, obtained before TCRalphabeta/CD19-depleted stem cell transplant. Receptor source: a girl aged 2 to 9 with congenital amegakaryocytic thrombocytopenia, due to receive a stem cell transplant.

This clonotype appeared a few times. The chain links TRBV7-9 to TRBJ2-7, with D maybe TRBD1 (6 bases). V lost 4 bases and J lost 7, with 17 bases in between. Germline V gene data show CDR1 as SEHNR and CDR2 as FQNEAQ (reference sequence). CDR3 length: 14 amino acids. In DNA form, the CDR3 reads TGTGCCAGCAGCTGGGGGCAACGAATAGTAGAGCAGTACTTC. Translated: CASSWGQRIVEQYF.

This clonotype was counted at least ten times. This rearrangement joins TRBV20-1 to TRBJ2-5; 10 nucleotides agree with TRBD2. Trimming removed 6 bases from V and 5 bases from J; junction bases left unmatched: 6. Germline lookup yields CDR1 DFQATT and CDR2 SNEGSKA (reference sequence). CDR3 length: 13 residues. CDR3 nucleotide sequence: TGCAGTGCCCACCGGACTAGCGGTGAGACCCAGTACTTC. Protein product: CSAHRTSGETQYF.

This clonotype was detected many times. The V call is TRBV5-1, the J call TRBJ2-1; 13 bases map to TRBD2. The length of the CDR3 is 14 residues. Losses at the gene ends were 0 bases for V and 16 bases for J; bases not matched to a gene: 7. CDR1 is SGHRS, CDR2 YFSETQ, per germline. The CDR3 region has the DNA TGCGCCAGCAGCTTGGGCGGACTAGCGGGAGTGAGATTCTTC. It codes for CASSLGGLAGVRFF.

The chain joins TRBV12-3 or TRBV12-4 to TRBJ2-2; no firm D call. The CDR3 has 14 residues. V lost 7 bases, J lost 0 bases, and 9 bases lay in between. The CDR3 spells CASTPYPNTGELFF. The CDR3 bases are TGTGCCAGCACCCCTTACCCGAACACCGGGGAGCTGTTTTTT.

This chain joins TRBV12-3 or TRBV12-4 and TRBJ2-1; D possibly uses TRBD1 or TRBD2 (7 bases each). The CDR3 contains 15 residues. V lost 4 bases and J 10 bases, leaving 20 bases between the germline ends. CDR3 protein: CASSSFGTAGREQFF. DNA for the CDR3: TGTGCCAGCAGTTCCTTCGGGACAGCGGGAAGAGAGCAGTTCTTC.

This clonotype has at least ten counts. This chain uses TRBV12-3 or TRBV12-4 with TRBJ2-5, with 7 bases lining up with TRBD1. The CDR3 loop spans 14 amino acids. With V trimmed by 6 bases and J by 1 base, 5 bases remained unmatched. In nucleotides, the CDR3 is TGTGCCAGCAGGCAGACAGGGAGCCAAGAGACCCAGTACTTC. Encoded protein: CASRQTGSQETQYF.

This clonotype was detected many times. The chain recombines TRBV7-2 with TRBJ2-2; maybe TRBD1 (6 bases). Trimming cost V 5 bases and J 2 bases, with 18 bases left between them. Germline CDR1 and CDR2: SGHTA and FQGNSA. CDR3 length: 17 amino acids. This CDR3 reads CASSPKWVQGNTGELFF. The CDR3 DNA is TGTGCCAGCAGCCCTAAGTGGGTACAGGGTAACACCGGGGAGCTGTTTTTT.

In this sample, this clonotype turned up many times. V is TRBV28 and J is TRBJ2-1, with D possibly being TRBD2 (5 bases). V was clipped by 4 bases and J by 8 bases, with 6 bases between them. Per the germline V gene, CDR1 is MDHEN and CDR2 is SYDVKM. The CDR3 contains 11 residues. As DNA, the CDR3 is TGTGCCAGCAGTTCGGGGTATGAGCAGTTCTTC. Encoded protein: CASSSGYEQFF.